The subject of this entry is one TCR beta chain. Only in-frame clones appear in the TCRdb table, and some are missing; sequencing was by immunoSEQ multiplex PCR. Among around 66,000 clones listed, 80% to 95% were seen once. The data are from a study of T cells after posttransplantation cyclophosphamide. The source is a woman aged 30 to 39 in good health and a related stem cell transplant donor. Sequences were obtained from PBMCs.

CDR3 nucleotide sequence: TGTGCCAGCAGGCCACAGGGCCTCGACTATGGCTACACCTTC. Protein product: CASRPQGLDYGYTF. V gene TRBV7-2 combines with J gene TRBJ1-2; TRBD1 is a possible D gene (6 bases). V lost 6 bases, J lost 3 bases, and 14 bases lay in between. There are 14 residues in the CDR3. The germline CDR1 and CDR2 sequences are SGHTA and FQGNSA.